Reported below is one TCR beta chain. The data belong to a study of blood T cell repertoires in COVID-19. Study summary: Sample material is recorded as cDNA or gDNA derived from T cells, B-cell-depleted T cells, or PBMCs.

The CDR3 has 14 residues. The V gene's germline CDR1 is SGHTA and CDR2 FQGNSA. V lost 5 bases and J lost 4, with 12 bases in between. Original processing methods: Reference gene primers were amplified, and this amplification served to estimate nucleated cell counts. Repertoires were generated with immunoSEQ multiplex PCR, while TCRdb's copy carries only in-frame clones and drops some. The V and J calls and clone size are taken from that table; D and trimming were inferred from the DNA. The table lists under 25,000 clones, over 65% of them singletons, with about 20% in the top ten. Sequencing input: peripheral blood. This chain links TRBV7-2 with TRBJ1-5; the D is unclear. This clonotype was sampled from a human donor in a cohort sampled during active or convalescent COVID-19. The CDR3 sequence is CASSVGGLNQPQHF. CDR3 bases: TGTGCCAGCAGCGTCGGAGGATTAAATCAGCCCCAGCATTTT.